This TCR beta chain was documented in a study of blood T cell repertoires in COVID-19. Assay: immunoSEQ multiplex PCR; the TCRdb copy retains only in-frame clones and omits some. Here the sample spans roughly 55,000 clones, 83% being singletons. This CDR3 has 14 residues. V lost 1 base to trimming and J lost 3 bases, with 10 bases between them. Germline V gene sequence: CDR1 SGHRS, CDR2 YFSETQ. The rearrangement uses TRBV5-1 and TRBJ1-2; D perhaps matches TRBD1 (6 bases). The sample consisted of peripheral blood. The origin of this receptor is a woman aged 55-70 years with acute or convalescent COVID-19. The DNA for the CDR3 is TGCGCCAGCAGCTTGTTGGACAGTCACTATGGCTACACCTTC. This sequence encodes CASSLLDSHYGYTF.